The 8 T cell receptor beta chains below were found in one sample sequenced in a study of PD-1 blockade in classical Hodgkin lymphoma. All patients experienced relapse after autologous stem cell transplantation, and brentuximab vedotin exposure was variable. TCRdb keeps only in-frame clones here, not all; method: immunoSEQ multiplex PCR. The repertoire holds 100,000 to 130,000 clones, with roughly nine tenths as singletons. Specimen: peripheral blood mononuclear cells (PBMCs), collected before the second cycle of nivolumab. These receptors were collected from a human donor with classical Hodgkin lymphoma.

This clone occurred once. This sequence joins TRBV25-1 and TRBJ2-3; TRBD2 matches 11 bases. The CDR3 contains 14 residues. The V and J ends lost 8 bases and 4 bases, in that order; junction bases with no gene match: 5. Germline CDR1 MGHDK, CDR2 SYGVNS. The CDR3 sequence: CASVSGRAADTQYF. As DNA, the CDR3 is TGTGCCAGCGTTAGCGGGAGGGCCGCAGATACGCAGTATTTT.

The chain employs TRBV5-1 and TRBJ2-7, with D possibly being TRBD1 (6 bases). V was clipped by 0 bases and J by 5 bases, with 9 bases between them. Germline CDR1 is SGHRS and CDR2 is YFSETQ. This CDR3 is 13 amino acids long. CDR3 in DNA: TGCGCCAGCAGCTTGGATAAGGGGGACGAGCAGTACTTC. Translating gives CASSLDKGDEQYF.

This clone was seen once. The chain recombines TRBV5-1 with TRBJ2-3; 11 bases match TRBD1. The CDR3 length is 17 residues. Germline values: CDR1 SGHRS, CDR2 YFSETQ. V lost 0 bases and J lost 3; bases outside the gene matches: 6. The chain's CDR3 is CASSLVGTGGPTDTQYF. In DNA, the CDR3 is TGCGCCAGCAGCTTGGTGGGGACAGGGGGTCCTACAGATACGCAGTATTTT.

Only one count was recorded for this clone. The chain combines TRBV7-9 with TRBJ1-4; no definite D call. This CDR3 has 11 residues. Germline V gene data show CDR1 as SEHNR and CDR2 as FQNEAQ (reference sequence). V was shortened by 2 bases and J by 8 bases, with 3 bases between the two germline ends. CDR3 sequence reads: CASSLTEKLFF. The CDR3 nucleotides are TGTGCCAGCAGCTTAACCGAAAAACTGTTTTTT.

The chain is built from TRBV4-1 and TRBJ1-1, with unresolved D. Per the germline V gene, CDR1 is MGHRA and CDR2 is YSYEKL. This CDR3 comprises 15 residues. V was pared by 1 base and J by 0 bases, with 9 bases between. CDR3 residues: CASSQVHRLNTEAFF. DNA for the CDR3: TGCGCCAGCAGCCAAGTCCACAGACTGAACACTGAAGCTTTCTTT.

The CDR3 DNA is TGCGCCAGCAGCCAAGATGTGATAGGTTGGGACAATGAGCAGTTCTTC. Translating it yields CASSQDVIGWDNEQFF. This chain uses TRBV4-3 with TRBJ2-1; no clear D. V was clipped by 0 bases and J by 5 bases, with 14 bases between them. The CDR3 length is 16 residues. Germline lookup yields CDR1 LGHNA and CDR2 YSLEER.

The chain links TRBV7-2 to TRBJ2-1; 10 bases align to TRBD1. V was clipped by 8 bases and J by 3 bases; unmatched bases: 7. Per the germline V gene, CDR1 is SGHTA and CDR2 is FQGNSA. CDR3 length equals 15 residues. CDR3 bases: TGTGCCAGCTCAAACGGGACAGGGGTCTACAATGAGCAGTTCTTC. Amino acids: CASSNGTGVYNEQFF.

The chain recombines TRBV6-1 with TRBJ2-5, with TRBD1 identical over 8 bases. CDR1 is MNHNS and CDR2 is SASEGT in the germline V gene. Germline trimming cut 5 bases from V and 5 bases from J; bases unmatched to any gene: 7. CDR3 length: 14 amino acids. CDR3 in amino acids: CASSRDRGWETQYF. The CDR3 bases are TGTGCCAGCAGTCGAGACAGGGGATGGGAGACCCAGTACTTC.